The 25 T cell receptor beta chains presented below share a single source sample, sequenced in a study of identifying expanded T cells in peripheral blood. The method was immunoSEQ multiplex PCR; TCRdb's version includes in-frame clones alone and lacks a portion of them. The sample contains about 86,000 clones, approximately 81% of which appear only once. Sample: blood. Receptor source: a person aged 18 to 75 in good health.

V usage is TRBV6-6 and J usage is TRBJ2-7; no reliable D call. CDR1 is MNHNY, CDR2 SVGAGI, per germline (reference sequence). CDR3 length equals 12 residues. Trimming stripped 7 bases from V and 2 bases from J, with 9 bases between. CDR3 in amino acids: CASTPNPYEQYF. The CDR3 DNA follows: TGTGCCAGCACCCCCAATCCCTACGAGCAGTACTTC.

The chain employs TRBV4-1 and TRBJ1-2; 8 bases line up with TRBD1. Germline values: CDR1 MGHRA, CDR2 YSYEKL. CDR3 size: 16 residues. J was trimmed by 5 bases and V by 7 bases; bases with no gene match: 15. The CDR3 nucleotides are TGCGCCAGCAACCTCCAATACCAGGGGGCGGGATATGGCTACACCTTC. Residues: CASNLQYQGAGYGYTF.

The chain couples TRBV18 to TRBJ2-1, with a tentative D call TRBD1 (6 bases). Trimming cost V 5 bases and J 5 bases, with 13 bases left between them. This CDR3 has 14 residues. CDR1 KGHSH and CDR2 LQKENI come from the germline V gene. As DNA, the CDR3 is TGTGCCAGCTCATCCCGGACAGCTAACAATGAGCAGTTCTTC. This encodes CASSSRTANNEQFF.

The chain is built from TRBV10-3 and TRBJ2-5; D is perhaps TRBD1 or TRBD2 (6 bases each). Trimming removed 10 bases from V and 1 base from J, with 13 bases in between. The length of the CDR3 is 13 residues. CDR1 and CDR2 from the germline V gene are ENHRY and SYGVKD. The CDR3, as DNA: TGTGCCACAGGACGGGGGCGCCAAGAGACCCAGTACTTC. Protein product: CATGRGRQETQYF.

The chain has TRBV6-5 and TRBJ1-6, with 10 bases matching TRBD1. J was trimmed by 10 bases and V by 9 bases; bases with no gene match: 3. Germline CDR1 MNHEY, CDR2 SVGAGI. This CDR3 is built from 12 residues. Written as DNA, the CDR3 is TGTGCCAGTGGACAGGGGGGCTCACCCCTCCACTTT. Its protein product is CASGQGGSPLHF.

V usage is TRBV27 and J usage is TRBJ1-1; possibly TRBD1 for D (5 bases). This CDR3 is 18 amino acids long. V was pared by 4 bases and J by 0 bases, with 21 bases between. The germline CDR1 and CDR2 sequences are MNHEY and SMNVEV (reference sequence). CDR3 sequence reads: CASSSRGRGILMNTEAFF. The DNA of the CDR3 is TGTGCCAGCAGTTCACGAGGTCGGGGGATTCTAATGAACACTGAAGCTTTCTTT.

J is TRBJ2-1 and V is TRBV6-5, with D maybe TRBD1 (6 bases). Deletions cut 5 bases from V and 4 bases from J, with 12 bases between. The V gene's germline CDR1 is MNHEY and CDR2 SVGAGI. This CDR3 is 14 amino acids long. Written as DNA, the CDR3 is TGTGCCAGCAGTCTACGGACAGCGTACAATGAGCAGTTCTTC. This translates into CASSLRTAYNEQFF.

The CDR3 loop is CASSLGTSLNQPQHF. In nucleotides, the CDR3 is TGTGCCAGCAGCTTAGGGACGTCGCTCAATCAGCCCCAGCATTTT. This chain links TRBV7-9 with TRBJ1-5; D gene ambiguous. CDR1 and CDR2 (germline): SEHNR, FQNEAQ (reference sequence). The CDR3 sequence is 15 residues long. V was trimmed by 1 base and J by 3 bases, leaving 10 bases between them.

This clone was picked up one time. The V gene is TRBV27, the J gene TRBJ1-2; D may be TRBD1 (5 bases). The CDR3 sequence is 17 residues long. Between the trimmed V and J ends, which lost 4 bases and 6 bases, there was a span of 24 bases. Germline CDR1 reads MNHEY; CDR2 reads SMNVEV (reference sequence). Written as DNA, the CDR3 is TGTGCCAGCAGTTCAGGAGGGACGGATCGGTTTCGGAATGGCTACACCTTC. It is translated as CASSSGGTDRFRNGYTF.

The chain carries TRBV19 and TRBJ1-2; D gene unclear. V was pared by 3 bases and J by 2 bases, with 13 bases between. The CDR3 spans 15 residues. Germline V gene data show CDR1 as LNHDA and CDR2 as SQIVND (reference sequence). This CDR3 is CASSIQSRSNYGYTF. DNA for the CDR3: TGTGCCAGTAGTATTCAGTCCAGGTCAAACTATGGCTACACCTTC.

V and J are TRBV10-3 and TRBJ1-5; D call uncertain. Germline-derived CDR1 and CDR2 are ENHRY and SYGVKD. Between the trimmed V and J ends, which lost 9 bases and 2 bases, there was a span of 8 bases. The CDR3 consists of 12 residues. As DNA, the CDR3 is TGTGCCATAGGACGGGGCAATCAGCCCCAGCATTTT. This encodes CAIGRGNQPQHF.

In this sample, this clone turned up a few times. The chain is built from TRBV6-5 and TRBJ1-5; maybe TRBD1 (5 bases). This CDR3 has 15 residues. Trimming took 5 bases from V and 0 from J, leaving 11 bases between them. Germline V gene lookup returns CDR1 MNHEY and CDR2 SVGAGI. CDR3 bases: TGTGCCAGCAGTCCCGGGGGGTTTAGCAATCAGCCCCAGCATTTT. Encoded protein: CASSPGGFSNQPQHF.

This sequence joins TRBV27 and TRBJ2-5; 7 nucleotides align to TRBD1. The length of the CDR3 is 14 residues. Germline lookup yields CDR1 MNHEY and CDR2 SMNVEV (reference sequence). Trimming at V came to 5 bases and at J to 5 bases, leaving 8 bases not matched to a gene. DNA for the CDR3: TGTGCCAGCAGTACCCTACAGGGGTTGGAGACCCAGTACTTC. Residues: CASSTLQGLETQYF.

This clone was found once. The chain uses TRBV19 and TRBJ1-5; a weak D match, TRBD1 (5 bases). Germline loops: CDR1 LNHDA, CDR2 SQIVND (reference sequence). There are 17 residues in the CDR3. Trimming pared 2 bases from V and 0 bases from J, leaving 14 bases between. CDR3 residues: CASSITAGRDSNQPQHF. DNA of the CDR3: TGTGCCAGTAGTATAACCGCAGGGAGGGATAGCAATCAGCCCCAGCATTTT.

The chain carries TRBV27 and TRBJ1-6; no definite D call. The CDR3 spans 16 residues. The V gene lost 7 bases and the J gene lost 8 bases, with 21 bases spanning the gap. Germline CDR1 is MNHEY and CDR2 is SMNVEV (reference sequence). This chain's CDR3 is CASMERVPTLHSPLHF. The CDR3 coding sequence is TGTGCCAGCATGGAGAGGGTCCCCACCCTACATTCACCCCTCCACTTT.

The gene calls are TRBV13 and TRBJ1-1; D call uncertain. Germline CDR1 and CDR2: PRHDT and FYEKMQ (reference sequence). Between the trimmed V and J ends, which lost 1 base and 5 bases, there was a span of 8 bases. The CDR3 length is 13 residues. The CDR3 spells CASSLAPSTEAFF. The CDR3 nucleotides read TGTGCCAGCAGCTTAGCCCCGTCGACTGAAGCTTTCTTT.

This chain links TRBV5-1 with TRBJ1-1; 9 bases are a match to TRBD1. After removal of 0 bases from V and 4 bases from J, the junction contained 16 bases not matched to a gene. This CDR3 has 19 residues. The V gene's germline CDR1 is SGHRS and CDR2 YFSETQ. The CDR3 loop is CASSLALKINRGRGTEAFF. CDR3 in DNA: TGCGCCAGCAGCTTGGCGCTAAAAATCAACAGGGGGCGCGGCACTGAAGCTTTCTTT.

V usage is TRBV7-2 and J usage is TRBJ1-1, with 8 nucleotides matching TRBD1. The V segment lost 5 bases and the J segment 10 bases; nucleotides outside the gene matches: 15. The CDR3 loop spans 15 amino acids. CDR1 and CDR2 (germline): SGHTA, FQGNSA. CDR3 coding DNA: TGTGCCAGCAGCATACCCGGGACAGGCCAAGATATAGCTTTCTTT. It codes for CASSIPGTGQDIAFF.

This chain connects TRBV6-4 to TRBJ1-4, with no clear D. The length of the CDR3 is 17 residues. Trimming removed 6 bases at V and 0 bases at J, with 17 bases between. CDR1 and CDR2 from the germline V gene are MRHNA and SNTAGT. The CDR3 nucleotides read TGTGCCAGCAGAGGACGTATACCGAGAGCAACTAATGAAAAACTGTTTTTT. It codes for CASRGRIPRATNEKLFF.

The chain uses TRBV9 and TRBJ1-3; TRBD1 matches at 7 bases. Unmatched junction bases numbered 7, after V lost 3 bases and J lost 4 bases. The length of the CDR3 is 15 residues. Germline loops: CDR1 SGDLS, CDR2 YYNGEE. Here the CDR3 DNA reads TGTGCCAGCAGCGACGGGGCAGGGGGAGGAAACACCATATATTTT. It codes for CASSDGAGGGNTIYF.

The chain employs TRBV5-1 and TRBJ2-1; 14 nucleotides align to TRBD2. The CDR3 runs to 16 residues. Per the germline V gene, CDR1 is SGHRS and CDR2 is YFSETQ. V lost 5 bases, J lost 3 bases, and 4 bases stayed unmatched. This chain's CDR3 is CASRTGTSGGYNEQFF. DNA of the CDR3: TGCGCCAGCAGAACCGGGACTAGCGGGGGCTACAATGAGCAGTTCTTC.

The V and J genes are TRBV6-5 and TRBJ2-1; no clear D gene. The V gene's germline CDR1 is MNHEY and CDR2 SVGAGI. V lost 6 bases and J 0 bases, leaving 12 bases between the germline ends. CDR3 size: 15 residues. The CDR3 reads CASRPRTGSYNEQFF. DNA of the CDR3: TGTGCCAGCAGACCCCGGACGGGCTCCTACAATGAGCAGTTCTTC.

The genes are TRBV9 and TRBJ1-6, with D possibly matching TRBD1 (5 bases). Looked up from germline, CDR1 is SGDLS and CDR2 is YYNGEE. This CDR3 is built from 16 residues. V shed 4 bases and J shed 7 bases, with 18 bases lying between them. CDR3 in amino acids: CASSPRRTPGNSPLHF. CDR3 sequence (DNA): TGTGCCAGCAGCCCCAGACGTACTCCAGGGAATTCACCCCTCCACTTT.

The rearrangement joins TRBV15 to TRBJ2-3, with 8 bases matching TRBD2. The germline V gene has CDR1 LNHNV and CDR2 YYDKDF (reference sequence). CDR3 length: 15 amino acids. The trim removed 4 bases at V and 1 base at J, leaving 4 bases unmatched. CDR3 coding DNA: TGTGCCACCAGCAAAGCGGGGGAAGGCACAGATACGCAGTATTTT. It yields the protein CATSKAGEGTDTQYF.

This clone showed up just once. V usage is TRBV7-8 and J usage is TRBJ1-2; 8 bases fit TRBD1. CDR3 length: 15 residues. CDR1 and CDR2 (germline): SGHVS, FQNEAQ. With V trimmed by 1 base and J by 7 bases, 8 bases remained unmatched. CDR3 protein: CASSLVGRTGFGYTF. The CDR3 nucleotides read TGTGCCAGCAGCTTAGTAGGTCGGACAGGGTTTGGCTACACCTTC.